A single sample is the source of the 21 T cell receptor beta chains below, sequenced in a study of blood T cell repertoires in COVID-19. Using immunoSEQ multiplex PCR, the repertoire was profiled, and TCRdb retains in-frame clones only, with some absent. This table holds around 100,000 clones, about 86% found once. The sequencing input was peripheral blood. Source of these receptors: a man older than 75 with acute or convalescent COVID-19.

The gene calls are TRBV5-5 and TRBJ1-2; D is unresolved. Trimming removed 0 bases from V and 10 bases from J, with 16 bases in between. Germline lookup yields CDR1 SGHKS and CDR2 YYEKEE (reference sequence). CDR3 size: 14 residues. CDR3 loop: CASSLGGASNTYTF. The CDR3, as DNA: TGTGCCAGCAGCTTGGGCGGCGCCTCCAACACCTACACCTTC.

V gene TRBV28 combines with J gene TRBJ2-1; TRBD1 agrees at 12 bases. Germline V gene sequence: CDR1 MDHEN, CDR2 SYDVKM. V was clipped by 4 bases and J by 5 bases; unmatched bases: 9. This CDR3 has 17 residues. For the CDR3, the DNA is TGTGCCAGCAGTTCTACCCGGGACAGGGGGCGTAACAATGAGCAGTTCTTC. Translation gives CASSSTRDRGRNNEQFF.

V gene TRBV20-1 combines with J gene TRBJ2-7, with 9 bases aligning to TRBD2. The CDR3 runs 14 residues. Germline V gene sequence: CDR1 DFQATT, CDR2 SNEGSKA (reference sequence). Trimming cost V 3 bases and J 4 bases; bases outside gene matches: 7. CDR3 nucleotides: TGCAGTGCTAGTCGGCCTAGCGGGAATTACGAGCAGTACTTC. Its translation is CSASRPSGNYEQYF.

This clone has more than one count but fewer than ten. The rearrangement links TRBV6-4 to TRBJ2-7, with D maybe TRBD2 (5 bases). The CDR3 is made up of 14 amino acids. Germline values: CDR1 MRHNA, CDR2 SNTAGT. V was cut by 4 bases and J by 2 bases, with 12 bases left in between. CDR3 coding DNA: TGTGCCAGCAGTGGTTGGGAGCTAACCTACGAGCAGTACTTC. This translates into CASSGWELTYEQYF.

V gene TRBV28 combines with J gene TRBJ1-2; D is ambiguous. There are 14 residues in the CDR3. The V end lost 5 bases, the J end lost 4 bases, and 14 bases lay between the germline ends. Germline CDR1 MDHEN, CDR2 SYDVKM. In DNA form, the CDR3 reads TGTGCCAGCAGTCTCCTGCCGGGGATCTATGGCTACACCTTC. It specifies CASSLLPGIYGYTF.

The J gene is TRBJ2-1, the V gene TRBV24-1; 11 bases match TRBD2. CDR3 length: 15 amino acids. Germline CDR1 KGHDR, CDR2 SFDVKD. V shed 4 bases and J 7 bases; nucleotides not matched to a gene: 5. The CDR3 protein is CATSDGLAGGNEQFF. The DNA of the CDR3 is TGTGCCACCAGTGACGGTTTAGCGGGGGGGAATGAGCAGTTCTTC.

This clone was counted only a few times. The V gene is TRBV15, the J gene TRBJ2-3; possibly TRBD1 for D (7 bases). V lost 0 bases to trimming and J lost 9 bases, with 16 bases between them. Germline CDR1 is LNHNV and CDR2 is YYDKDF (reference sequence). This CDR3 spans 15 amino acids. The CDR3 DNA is TGTGCCACCAGCAGAGATCAGACTTCAGGGGGGACGCAGTATTTT. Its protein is CATSRDQTSGGTQYF. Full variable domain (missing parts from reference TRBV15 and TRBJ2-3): DAMVIQNPRYQVTQFGKPVTLSCSQTLNHNVMYWYQQKSSQAPKLLFHYYDKDFNNEADTPDNFQSRRPNTSFCFLDIRSPGLGDTAMYLCATSRDQTSGGTQYFGPGTRLTVL.

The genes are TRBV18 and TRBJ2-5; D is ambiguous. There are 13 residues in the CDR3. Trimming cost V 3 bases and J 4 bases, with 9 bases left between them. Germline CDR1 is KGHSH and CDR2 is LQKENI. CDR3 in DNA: TGTGCCAGCTCACCTATTCCGGGAGAGACCCAGTACTTC. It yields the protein CASSPIPGETQYF.

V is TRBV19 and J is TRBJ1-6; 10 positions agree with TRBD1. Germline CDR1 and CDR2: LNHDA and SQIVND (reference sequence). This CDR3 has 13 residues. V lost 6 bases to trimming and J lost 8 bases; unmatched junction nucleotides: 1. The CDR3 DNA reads TGTGCCAGTAGCGACAGGGGGCATTCACCCCTCCACTTT. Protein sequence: CASSDRGHSPLHF.

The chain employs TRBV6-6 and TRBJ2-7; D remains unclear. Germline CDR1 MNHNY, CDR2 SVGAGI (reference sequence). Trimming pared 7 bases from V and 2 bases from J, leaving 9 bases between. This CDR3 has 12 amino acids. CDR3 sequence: CASTGTPYEQYF. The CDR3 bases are TGTGCCAGCACTGGCACCCCCTACGAGCAGTACTTC.

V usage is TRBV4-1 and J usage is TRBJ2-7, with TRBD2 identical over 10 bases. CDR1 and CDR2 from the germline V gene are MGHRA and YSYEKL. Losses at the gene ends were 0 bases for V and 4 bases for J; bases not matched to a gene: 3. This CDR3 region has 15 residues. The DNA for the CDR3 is TGCGCCAGCAGCCAAGATCGGGGACTAGCGTACGAGCAGTACTTC. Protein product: CASSQDRGLAYEQYF.

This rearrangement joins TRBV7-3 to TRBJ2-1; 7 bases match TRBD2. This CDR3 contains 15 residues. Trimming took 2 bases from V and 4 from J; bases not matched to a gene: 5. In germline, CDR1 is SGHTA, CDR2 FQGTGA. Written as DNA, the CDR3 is TGTGCCAGCAGCTTACAAGCGGGAACTTACAATGAGCAGTTCTTC. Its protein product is CASSLQAGTYNEQFF.

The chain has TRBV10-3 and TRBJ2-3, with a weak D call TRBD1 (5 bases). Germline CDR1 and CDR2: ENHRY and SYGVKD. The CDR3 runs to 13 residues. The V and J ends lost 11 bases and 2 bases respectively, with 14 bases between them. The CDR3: CALKTESTDTQYF. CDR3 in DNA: TGTGCCTTAAAGACAGAATCCACAGATACGCAGTATTTT.

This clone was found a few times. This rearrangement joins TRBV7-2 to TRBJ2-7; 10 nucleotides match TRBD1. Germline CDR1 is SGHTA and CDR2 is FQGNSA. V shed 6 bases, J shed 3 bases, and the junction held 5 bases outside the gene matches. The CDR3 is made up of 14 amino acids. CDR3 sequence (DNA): TGTGCCAGCAGTTGGGGACAGGGGAGCTACGAGCAGTACTTC. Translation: CASSWGQGSYEQYF.

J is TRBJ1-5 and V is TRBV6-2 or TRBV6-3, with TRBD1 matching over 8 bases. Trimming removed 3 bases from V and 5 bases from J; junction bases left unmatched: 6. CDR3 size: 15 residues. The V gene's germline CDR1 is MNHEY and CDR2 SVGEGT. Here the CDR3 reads CASSYYSTGDQPQHF. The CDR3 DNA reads TGTGCCAGCAGTTATTATTCGACAGGGGATCAGCCCCAGCATTTT.

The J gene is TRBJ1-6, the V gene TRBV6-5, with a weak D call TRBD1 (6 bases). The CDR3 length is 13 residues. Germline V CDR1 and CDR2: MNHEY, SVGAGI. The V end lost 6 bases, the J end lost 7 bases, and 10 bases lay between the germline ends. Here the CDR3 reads CASSKDRNSPLHF. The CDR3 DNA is TGTGCCAGCAGCAAAGACAGGAATTCACCCCTCCACTTT.

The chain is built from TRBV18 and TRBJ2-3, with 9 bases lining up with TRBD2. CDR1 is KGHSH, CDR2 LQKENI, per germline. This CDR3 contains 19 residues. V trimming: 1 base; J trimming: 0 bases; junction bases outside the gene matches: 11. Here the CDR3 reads CASSPLRLAGQASTDTQYF. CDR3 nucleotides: TGTGCCAGCTCACCACTACGGCTAGCGGGGCAAGCTAGCACAGATACGCAGTATTTT.

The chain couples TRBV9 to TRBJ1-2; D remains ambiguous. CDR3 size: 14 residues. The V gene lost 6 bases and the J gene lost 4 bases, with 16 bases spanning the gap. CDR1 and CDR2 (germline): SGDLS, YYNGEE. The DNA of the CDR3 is TGTGCCAGCACCGAACGCTTATCAGGCTATGGCTACACCTTC. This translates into CASTERLSGYGYTF.

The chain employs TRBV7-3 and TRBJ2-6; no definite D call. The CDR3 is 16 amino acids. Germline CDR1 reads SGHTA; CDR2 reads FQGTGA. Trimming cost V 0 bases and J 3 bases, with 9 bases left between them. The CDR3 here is CASSLTPQIGANVLTF. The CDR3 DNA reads TGTGCCAGCAGCTTAACGCCACAGATTGGGGCCAACGTCCTGACTTTC.

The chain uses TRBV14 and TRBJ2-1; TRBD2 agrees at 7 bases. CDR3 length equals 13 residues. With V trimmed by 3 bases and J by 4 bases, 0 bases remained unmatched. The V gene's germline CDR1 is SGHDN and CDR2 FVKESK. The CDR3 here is CASSQGGYNEQFF. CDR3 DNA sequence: TGTGCCAGCAGCCAGGGAGGGTACAATGAGCAGTTCTTC.

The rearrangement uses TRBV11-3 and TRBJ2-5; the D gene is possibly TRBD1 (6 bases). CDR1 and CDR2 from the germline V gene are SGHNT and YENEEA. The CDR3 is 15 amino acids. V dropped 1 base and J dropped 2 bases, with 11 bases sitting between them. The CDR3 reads CASSLATGQQETQYF. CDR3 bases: TGTGCCAGCAGCTTAGCCACAGGGCAACAAGAGACCCAGTACTTC. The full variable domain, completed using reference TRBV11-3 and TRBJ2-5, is EAGVVQSPRYKIIEKKQPVAFWCNPISGHNTLYWYLQNLGQGPELLIRYENEEAVDDSQLPKDRFSAERLKGVDSTLKIQPAELGDSAVYLCASSLATGQQETQYFGPGTRLLVL.